This T cell receptor beta chain was retrieved from a study of blood T cell repertoires in COVID-19. Trimming at V came to 5 bases and at J to 7 bases, leaving 13 bases not matched to a gene. Germline CDR1 is SGHNT and CDR2 is YENEEA. The length of the CDR3 is 16 residues. Produced via immunoSEQ multiplex PCR; TCRdb's table is partial and in-frame only. The profile covers roughly 150,000 clones, with roughly 78% appearing a single time and 19% taken by the ten largest. The receptor comes from a woman between 70 and 85 years old in a cohort exposed to, infected with or recovered from COVID-19 (not recorded which). The material sequenced was PBMCs or T cells enriched from blood (not recorded which). The chain links TRBV11-3 to TRBJ2-1; TRBD2 matches 8 bases. The CDR3 loop is CASSPHRTSSRNEQFF. The DNA for the CDR3 is TGTGCCAGCAGCCCCCACCGGACTAGCTCGCGGAATGAGCAGTTCTTC.